The 4 T cell receptor beta chains listed next were all sequenced from one sample in a study of vaccination effects on CD4 cells after COVID-19. For these TCRs, the target antigens are not known. Clones were read by immunoSEQ multiplex PCR, and TCRdb kept only the in-frame ones, dropping some. Among about 14,000 clones listed, over 60% were seen once. Before any sequencing was done, the ViraFEST assay used viral peptide pools to expand antigen-specific CD4+ T cells. Following culture for about 11 days, CD4+ T cells were isolated. Infection dated between March and December 2020, before the Alpha, Beta and Delta variants reached the United States. Every participant took two doses of the BNT162b2 or mRNA-1273 vaccine. The starting material was CD4+ T cells from PBMCs cultured with SARS-CoV-2 spike peptides, obtained after COVID-19 vaccination. These receptors all stem from a human donor who had a prior SARS-CoV-2 infection.

The rearrangement uses TRBV11-3 and TRBJ2-5; 10 nucleotides agree with TRBD1. The CDR3 has 13 residues. With 5 bases clipped from V and 7 bases from J, the junction kept 4 bases outside the gene matches. CDR1 and CDR2 (germline): SGHNT, YENEEA. The CDR3 region has the DNA TGTGCCAGCAGCCCAGGGACAGGGGCGACCCAGTACTTC. Translation: CASSPGTGATQYF.

Note on this clone: The junction departs from germline at one end; a sequencing error may be responsible. The chain has TRBV6-4 and TRBJ1-3; D unresolved. CDR1 is MRHNA, CDR2 SNTAGT, per germline. CDR3 length: 16 amino acids. CDR3 bases: TGTGCCAGCAGTGAATCGAAATTAGTGACTGGTAACACCATATATTTT. Its protein product is CASSESKLVTGNTIYF.

The chain links TRBV5-1 to TRBJ2-3; tentatively, D is TRBD1 (6 bases). From germline, CDR1 is SGHRS and CDR2 YFSETQ. Trimming took off 7 bases at V and 3 bases at J, with 12 bases between the two ends. This CDR3 has 13 amino acids. The CDR3 sequence: CASFEQGTDTQYF. The CDR3 DNA reads as TGCGCCAGCTTTGAACAGGGAACAGATACGCAGTATTTT.

This chain joins TRBV5-6 and TRBJ1-2; possibly TRBD1 for D (6 bases). The CDR3 runs to 19 residues. Trimming took off 2 bases at V and 3 bases at J, with 26 bases between the two ends. CDR1 SGHDT and CDR2 YYEEEE come from the germline V gene. The CDR3 spells CASSFFVRQQLEGDYGYTF. The CDR3 DNA reads TGTGCCAGCAGCTTTTTCGTACGGCAGCAGCTAGAGGGGGACTATGGCTACACCTTC.